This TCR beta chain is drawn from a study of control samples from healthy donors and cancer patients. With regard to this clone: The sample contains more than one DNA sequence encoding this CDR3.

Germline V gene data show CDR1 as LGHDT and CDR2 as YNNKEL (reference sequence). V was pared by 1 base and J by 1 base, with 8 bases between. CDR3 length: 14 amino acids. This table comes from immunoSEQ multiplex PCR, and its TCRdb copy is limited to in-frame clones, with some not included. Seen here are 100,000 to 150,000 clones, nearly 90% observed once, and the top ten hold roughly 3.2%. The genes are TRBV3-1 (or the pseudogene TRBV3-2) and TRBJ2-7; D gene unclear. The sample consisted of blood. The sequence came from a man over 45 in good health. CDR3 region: CASSQVSVSYEQYF. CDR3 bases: TGTGCCAGCAGCCAAGTTTCCGTTTCCTACGAGCAGTACTTC.